A single sample gave rise to the 5 T cell receptor beta chains below, sequenced in a study of shared clonotypes between healthy human individuals. The assay was immunoSEQ multiplex PCR, and TCRdb's table has in-frame clones only and misses some. The table includes about 480,000 clones, over 75% detected once. Sequenced sample: PBMCs. These receptors were collected from a woman aged 40 to 50 in good health. Some clones in this sample may be carry-over from other donors' samples.

This clone has just a few counts. This chain uses TRBV5-4 with TRBJ1-1; 7 nucleotides match TRBD1. In germline, CDR1 is SGHNT, CDR2 YYREEE (reference sequence). The J segment lost 3 bases and the V segment lost 5 bases, leaving 10 bases of the junction unmatched. The CDR3 has 15 residues. CDR3 amino acids: CASSPDRAKDTEAFF. DNA of the CDR3: TGTGCCAGCAGTCCCGACAGGGCTAAGGACACTGAAGCTTTCTTT.

This clone was seen a single time. The rearrangement joins TRBV5-1 to TRBJ2-3; D uncertain. The CDR3 runs to 12 residues. Trimming shortened V by 6 bases and J by 6 bases, and 11 bases separated the two germline ends. Germline lookup yields CDR1 SGHRS and CDR2 YFSETQ. The CDR3: CASTPPWDTQYF. The CDR3 DNA sequence: TGCGCCAGCACCCCGCCTTGGGATACGCAGTATTTT.

The chain recombines TRBV28 with TRBJ1-5; D might be TRBD1 (5 bases). The germline V and J ends were trimmed by 2 bases and 1 base, with 12 bases remaining between them. CDR3 size: 16 residues. Germline CDR1 MDHEN, CDR2 SYDVKM. The CDR3 nucleotides are TGTGCCAGCAGTTTAGCCCCCGGGGGAAGCAATCAGCCCCAGCATTTT. This gives the protein CASSLAPGGSNQPQHF.

This chain uses TRBV11-3 with TRBJ2-1, with 11 nucleotides matching TRBD2. The ends lost 5 bases at V and 0 bases at J; junction bases unmatched: 3. There are 16 residues in the CDR3. Germline assignment: CDR1 SGHNT and CDR2 YENEEA. The CDR3 DNA reads as TGTGCCAGCAGCCTCGGGACTAGCGGCTCCTACAATGAGCAGTTCTTC. Translation gives CASSLGTSGSYNEQFF.

This chain links TRBV6-5 with TRBJ2-3, with D hard to call. Germline CDR1 reads MNHEY; CDR2 reads SVGAGI. The CDR3 totals 13 residues. Trimming pared 7 bases from V and 7 bases from J, leaving 15 bases between. In DNA form, the CDR3 reads TGTGCCAGCACCGAACCCCTCGTAAATACGCAGTATTTT. It yields the protein CASTEPLVNTQYF.